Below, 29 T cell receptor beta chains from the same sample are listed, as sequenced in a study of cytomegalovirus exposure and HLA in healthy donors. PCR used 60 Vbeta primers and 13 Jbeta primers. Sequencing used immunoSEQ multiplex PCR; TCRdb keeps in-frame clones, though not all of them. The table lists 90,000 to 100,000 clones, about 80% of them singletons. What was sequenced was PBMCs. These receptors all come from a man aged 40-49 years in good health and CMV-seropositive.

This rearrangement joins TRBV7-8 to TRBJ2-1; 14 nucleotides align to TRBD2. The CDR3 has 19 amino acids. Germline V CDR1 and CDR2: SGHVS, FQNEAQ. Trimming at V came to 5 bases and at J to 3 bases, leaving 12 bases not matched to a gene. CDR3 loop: CASSQTSGRASAIYNEQFF. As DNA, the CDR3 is TGTGCCAGCAGCCAGACTAGCGGGAGGGCCTCAGCTATCTACAATGAGCAGTTCTTC.

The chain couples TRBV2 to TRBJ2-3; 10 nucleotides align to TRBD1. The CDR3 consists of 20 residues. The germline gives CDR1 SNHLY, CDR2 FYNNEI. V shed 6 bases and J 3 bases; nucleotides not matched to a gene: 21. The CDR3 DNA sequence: TGTGCCAGCAGGGCCCGGGACAGGGGTAGATCGGGCGATGGGACAGATACGCAGTATTTT. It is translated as CASRARDRGRSGDGTDTQYF. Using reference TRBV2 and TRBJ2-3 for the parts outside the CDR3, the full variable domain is EPEVTQTPSHQVTQMGQEVILRCVPISNHLYFYWYRQILGQKVEFLVSFYNNEISEKSEIFDDQFSVERPDGSNFTLKIRSTKLEDSAMYFCASRARDRGRSGDGTDTQYFGPGTRLTVL.

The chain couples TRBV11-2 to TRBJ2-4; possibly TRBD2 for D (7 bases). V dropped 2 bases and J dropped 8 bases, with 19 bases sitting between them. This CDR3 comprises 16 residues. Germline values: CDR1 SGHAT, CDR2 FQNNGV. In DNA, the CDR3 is TGTGCCAGCAGCTTACTACGGGGGGCAGGGAGGGACATTCAGTACTTC. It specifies CASSLLRGAGRDIQYF. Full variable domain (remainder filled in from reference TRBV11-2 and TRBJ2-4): EAGVAQSPRYKIIEKRQSVAFWCNPISGHATLYWYQQILGQGPKLLIQFQNNGVVDDSQLPKDRFSAERLKGVDSTLKIQPAKLEDSAVYLCASSLLRGAGRDIQYFGAGTRLSVL.

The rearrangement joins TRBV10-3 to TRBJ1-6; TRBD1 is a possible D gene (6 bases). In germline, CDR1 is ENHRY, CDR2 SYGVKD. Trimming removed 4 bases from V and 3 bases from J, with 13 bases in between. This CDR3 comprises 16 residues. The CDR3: CAISGSGTNYNSPLHF. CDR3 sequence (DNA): TGTGCCATCAGTGGCTCCGGGACAAACTATAATTCACCCCTCCACTTT.

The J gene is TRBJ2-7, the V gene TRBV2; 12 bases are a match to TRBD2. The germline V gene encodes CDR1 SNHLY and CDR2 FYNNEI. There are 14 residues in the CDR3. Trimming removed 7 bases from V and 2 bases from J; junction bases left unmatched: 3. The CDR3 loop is CASTLAGGTYEQYF. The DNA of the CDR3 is TGTGCCAGCACCCTAGCGGGAGGGACCTACGAGCAGTACTTC.

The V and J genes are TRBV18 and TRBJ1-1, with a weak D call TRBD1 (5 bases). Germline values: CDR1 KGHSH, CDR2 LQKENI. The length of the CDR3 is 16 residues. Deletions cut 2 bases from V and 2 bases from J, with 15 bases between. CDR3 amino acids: CASSPSSYQGNTEAFF. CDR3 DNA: TGTGCCAGCTCACCAAGCAGCTACCAGGGTAACACTGAAGCTTTCTTT.

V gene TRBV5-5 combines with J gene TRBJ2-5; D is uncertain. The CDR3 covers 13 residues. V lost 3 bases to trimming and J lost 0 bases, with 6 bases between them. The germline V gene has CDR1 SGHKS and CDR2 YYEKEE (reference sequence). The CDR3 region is CASSSIYQETQYF. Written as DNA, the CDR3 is TGTGCCAGCAGCTCAATTTACCAAGAGACCCAGTACTTC. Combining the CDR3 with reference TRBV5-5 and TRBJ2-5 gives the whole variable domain DAGVTQSPTHLIKTRGQQVTLRCSPISGHKSVSWYQQVLGQGPQFIFQYYEKEERGRGNFPDRFSARQFPNYSSELNVNALLLGDSALYLCASSSIYQETQYFGPGTRLLVL.

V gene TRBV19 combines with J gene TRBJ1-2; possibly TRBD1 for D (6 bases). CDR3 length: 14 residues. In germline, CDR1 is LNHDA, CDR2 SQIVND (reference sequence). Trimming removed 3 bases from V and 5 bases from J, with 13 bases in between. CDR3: CASSIEDSFYGYTF. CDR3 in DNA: TGTGCCAGTAGTATTGAGGACAGTTTTTATGGCTACACCTTC.

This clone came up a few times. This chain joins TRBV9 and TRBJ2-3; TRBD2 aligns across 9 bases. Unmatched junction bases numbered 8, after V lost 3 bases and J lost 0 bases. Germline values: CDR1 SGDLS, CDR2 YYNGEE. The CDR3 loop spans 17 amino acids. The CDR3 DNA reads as TGTGCCAGCAGCGAGGGACTAGCCATTACTAGCACAGATACGCAGTATTTT. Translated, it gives CASSEGLAITSTDTQYF.

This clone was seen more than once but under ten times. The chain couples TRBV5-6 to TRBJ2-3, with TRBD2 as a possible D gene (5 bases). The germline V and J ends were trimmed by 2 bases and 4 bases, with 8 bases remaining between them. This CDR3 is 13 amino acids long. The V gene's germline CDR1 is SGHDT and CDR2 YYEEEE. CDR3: CASSFAGADTQYF. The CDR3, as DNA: TGTGCCAGCAGCTTCGCCGGGGCAGATACGCAGTATTTT.

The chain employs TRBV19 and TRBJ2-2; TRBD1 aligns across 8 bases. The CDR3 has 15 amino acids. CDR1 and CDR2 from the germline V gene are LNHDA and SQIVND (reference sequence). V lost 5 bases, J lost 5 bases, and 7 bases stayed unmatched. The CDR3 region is CASSSGGHRTGELFF. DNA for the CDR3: TGTGCCAGTAGTTCAGGGGGCCATAGAACCGGGGAGCTGTTTTTT.

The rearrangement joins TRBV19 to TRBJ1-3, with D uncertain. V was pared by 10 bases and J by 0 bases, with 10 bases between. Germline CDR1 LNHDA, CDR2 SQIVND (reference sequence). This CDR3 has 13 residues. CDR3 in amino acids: CATSGFSGNTIYF. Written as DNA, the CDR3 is TGTGCCACCTCGGGATTCTCTGGAAACACCATATATTTT.

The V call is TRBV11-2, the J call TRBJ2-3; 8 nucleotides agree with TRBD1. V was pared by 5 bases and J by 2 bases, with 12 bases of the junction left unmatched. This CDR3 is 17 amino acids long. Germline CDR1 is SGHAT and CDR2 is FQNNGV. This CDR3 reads CASSPGQGTGYTDTQYF. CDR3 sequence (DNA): TGTGCCAGCAGCCCAGGACAGGGAACGGGTTACACAGATACGCAGTATTTT.

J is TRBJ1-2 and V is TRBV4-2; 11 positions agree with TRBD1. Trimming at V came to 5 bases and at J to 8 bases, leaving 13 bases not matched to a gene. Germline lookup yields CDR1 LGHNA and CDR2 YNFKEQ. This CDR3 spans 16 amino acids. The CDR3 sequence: CASSNTWTGGDKGYTF. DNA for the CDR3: TGTGCCAGCAGCAACACCTGGACAGGGGGCGATAAGGGCTACACCTTC.

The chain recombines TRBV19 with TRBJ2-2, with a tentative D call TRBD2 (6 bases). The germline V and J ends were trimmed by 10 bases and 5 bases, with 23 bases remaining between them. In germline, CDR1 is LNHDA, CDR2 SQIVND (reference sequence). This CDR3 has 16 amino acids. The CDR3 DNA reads TGTGCCACCAGCCGTTATAGCGGTGGGGGAACCGGGGAGCTGTTTTTT. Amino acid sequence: CATSRYSGGGTGELFF. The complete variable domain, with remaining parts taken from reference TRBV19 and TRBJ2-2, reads DGGITQSPKYLFRKEGQNVTLSCEQNLNHDAMYWYRQDPGQGLRLIYYSQIVNDFQKGDIAEGYSVSREKKESFPLTVTSAQKNPTAFYLCATSRYSGGGTGELFFGEGSRLTVL.

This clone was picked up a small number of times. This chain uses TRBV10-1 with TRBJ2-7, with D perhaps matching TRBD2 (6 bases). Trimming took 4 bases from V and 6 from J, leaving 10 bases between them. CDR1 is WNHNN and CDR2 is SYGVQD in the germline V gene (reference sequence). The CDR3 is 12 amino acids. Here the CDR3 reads CASSGSGGEQYF. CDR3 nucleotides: TGCGCCAGCAGTGGTAGCGGAGGCGAGCAGTACTTC.

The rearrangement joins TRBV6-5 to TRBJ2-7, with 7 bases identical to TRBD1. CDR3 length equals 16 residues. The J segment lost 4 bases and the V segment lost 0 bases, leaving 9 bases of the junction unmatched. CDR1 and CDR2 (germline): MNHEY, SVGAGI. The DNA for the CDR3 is TGTGCCAGCAGTTACTCGATCGGAACAGGGGAGTACGAGCAGTACTTC. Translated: CASSYSIGTGEYEQYF.

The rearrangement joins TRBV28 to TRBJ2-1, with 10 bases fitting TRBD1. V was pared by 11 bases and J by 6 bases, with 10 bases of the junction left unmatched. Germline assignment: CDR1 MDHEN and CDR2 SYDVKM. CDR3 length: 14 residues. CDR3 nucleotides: TGTGCCGGCGCCGGGACAGGGGATCTCAATGAGCAGTTCTTC. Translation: CAGAGTGDLNEQFF.

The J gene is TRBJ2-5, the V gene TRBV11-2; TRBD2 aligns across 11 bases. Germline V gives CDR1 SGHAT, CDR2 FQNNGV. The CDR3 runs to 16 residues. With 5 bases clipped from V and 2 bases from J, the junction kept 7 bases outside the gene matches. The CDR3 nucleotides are TGTGCCAGCAGCCCCGCTAGCGGGGGGCCGCAAGAGACCCAGTACTTC. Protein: CASSPASGGPQETQYF.

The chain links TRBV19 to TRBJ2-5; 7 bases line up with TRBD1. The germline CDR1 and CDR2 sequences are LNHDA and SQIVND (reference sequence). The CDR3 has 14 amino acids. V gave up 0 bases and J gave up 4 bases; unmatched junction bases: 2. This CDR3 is CASSIDRDRETQYF. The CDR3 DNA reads TGTGCCAGTAGTATAGATCGGGACAGAGAGACCCAGTACTTC.

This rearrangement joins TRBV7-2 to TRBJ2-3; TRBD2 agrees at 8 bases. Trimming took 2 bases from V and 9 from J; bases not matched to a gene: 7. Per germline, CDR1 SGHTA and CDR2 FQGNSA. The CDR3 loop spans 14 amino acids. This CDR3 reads CASSLSASGPTQYF. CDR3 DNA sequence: TGTGCCAGCAGCTTATCCGCTAGCGGGCCGACGCAGTATTTT.

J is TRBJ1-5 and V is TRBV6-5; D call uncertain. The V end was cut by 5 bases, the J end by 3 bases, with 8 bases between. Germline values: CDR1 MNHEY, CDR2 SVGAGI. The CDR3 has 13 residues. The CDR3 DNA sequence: TGTGCCAGCAGTGAGGAGCACAATCAGCCCCAGCATTTT. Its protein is CASSEEHNQPQHF.

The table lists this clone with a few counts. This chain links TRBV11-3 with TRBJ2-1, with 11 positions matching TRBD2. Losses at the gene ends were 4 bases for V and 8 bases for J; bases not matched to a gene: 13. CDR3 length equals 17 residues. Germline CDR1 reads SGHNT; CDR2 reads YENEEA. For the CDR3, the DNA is TGTGCCAGCAGCTCCGGAGTAGCGGGAGGGATCATCGATGAGCAGTTCTTC. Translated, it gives CASSSGVAGGIIDEQFF.

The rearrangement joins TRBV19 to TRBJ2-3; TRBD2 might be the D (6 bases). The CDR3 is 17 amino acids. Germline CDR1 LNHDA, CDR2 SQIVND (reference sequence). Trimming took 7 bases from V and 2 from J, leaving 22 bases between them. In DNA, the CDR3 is TGTGCCAGTACCGACCCAAGTTGGAGGGGCAACACAGATACGCAGTATTTT. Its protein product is CASTDPSWRGNTDTQYF.

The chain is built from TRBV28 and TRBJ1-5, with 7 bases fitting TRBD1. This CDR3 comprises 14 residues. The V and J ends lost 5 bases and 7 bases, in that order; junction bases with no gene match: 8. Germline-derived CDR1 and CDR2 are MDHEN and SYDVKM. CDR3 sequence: CASSPGGLNQPQHF. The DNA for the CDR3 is TGTGCCAGCAGTCCAGGGGGTTTAAACCAGCCCCAGCATTTT.

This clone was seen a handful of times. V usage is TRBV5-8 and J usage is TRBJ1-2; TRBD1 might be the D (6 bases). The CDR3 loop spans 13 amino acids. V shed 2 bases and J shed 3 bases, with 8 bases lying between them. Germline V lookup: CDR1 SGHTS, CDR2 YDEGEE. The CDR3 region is CASSLAGDYGYTF. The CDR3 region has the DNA TGTGCCAGCAGCTTAGCAGGGGACTATGGCTACACCTTC.

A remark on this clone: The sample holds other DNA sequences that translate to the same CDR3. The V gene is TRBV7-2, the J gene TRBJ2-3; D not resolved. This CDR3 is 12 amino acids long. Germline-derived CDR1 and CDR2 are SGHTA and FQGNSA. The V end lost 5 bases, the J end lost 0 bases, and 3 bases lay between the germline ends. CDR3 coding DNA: TGTGCCAGCAGCCCGAGCACAGATACGCAGTATTTT. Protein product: CASSPSTDTQYF.

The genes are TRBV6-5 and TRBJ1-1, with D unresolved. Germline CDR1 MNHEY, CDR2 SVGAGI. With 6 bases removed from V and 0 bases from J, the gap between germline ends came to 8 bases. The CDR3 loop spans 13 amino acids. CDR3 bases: TGTGCCAGCAGATTACAGATGAACACTGAAGCTTTCTTT. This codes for CASRLQMNTEAFF.

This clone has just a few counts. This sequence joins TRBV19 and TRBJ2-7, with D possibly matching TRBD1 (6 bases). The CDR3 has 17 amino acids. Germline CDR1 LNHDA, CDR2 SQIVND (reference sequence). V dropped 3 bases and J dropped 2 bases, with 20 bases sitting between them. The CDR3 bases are TGTGCCAGTAGTATGGGCTCCCTCTCAGGGGATACCTACGAGCAGTACTTC. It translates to CASSMGSLSGDTYEQYF.